This TCR beta chain was documented in a study of technical replicates of blood from a few donors. Libraries were prepared by immunoSEQ multiplex PCR; TCRdb keeps only in-frame clonotypes and omits some of them. The sample holds 75,000 to 95,000 clones; around 90% are singletons and the top ten take about 0.26%. The CDR3 is 17 amino acids. The germline V gene has CDR1 SGHNT and CDR2 YYREEE (reference sequence). V gave up 4 bases and J gave up 4 bases, with 21 bases separating them. The chain has TRBV5-4 and TRBJ2-1, with a tentative D call TRBD2 (5 bases). The specimen was T cells isolated from PBMCs. The TCR was taken from a human donor in good health. The CDR3 region has the DNA TGTGCCAGCAGCCCCGGTGGAGCGGAACCCAGATACAATGAGCAGTTCTTC. It specifies CASSPGGAEPRYNEQFF.